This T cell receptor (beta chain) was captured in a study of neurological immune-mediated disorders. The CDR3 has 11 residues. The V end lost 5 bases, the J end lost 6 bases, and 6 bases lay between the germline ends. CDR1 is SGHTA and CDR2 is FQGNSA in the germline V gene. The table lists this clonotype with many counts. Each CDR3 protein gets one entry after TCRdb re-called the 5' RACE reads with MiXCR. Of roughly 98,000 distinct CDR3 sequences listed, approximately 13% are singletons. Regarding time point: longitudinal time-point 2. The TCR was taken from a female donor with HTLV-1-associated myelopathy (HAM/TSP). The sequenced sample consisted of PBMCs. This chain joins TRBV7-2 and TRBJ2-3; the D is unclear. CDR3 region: CASSPVDTQYF. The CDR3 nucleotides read TGTGCCAGCAGCCCTGTGGATACGCAGTATTTT.